This T cell receptor (beta chain) was sequenced for a study of blood T cell repertoires in COVID-19. The wider study: From the United States, Italy and Spain came samples of acute and convalescent COVID-19. From T cells, B-cell-depleted T cells, or PBMCs came the material, which was cDNA or gDNA.

In the original workflow: Reference gene primer amplification gave estimated nucleated cell counts. The repertoire was sequenced with immunoSEQ multiplex PCR; TCRdb's copy has only in-frame clones and lacks some. The D gene and trimming were derived from the DNA, and the V and J assignments and clone size from that table. The sample lists 64,000 or so clones, around four fifths occurring once. V lost 8 bases to trimming and J lost 7 bases, with 14 bases between them. This CDR3 comprises 12 residues. The sample comprised peripheral blood. The V call is TRBV12-3 or TRBV12-4, the J call TRBJ1-1, with D perhaps matching TRBD1 (5 bases). This receptor was obtained from an elderly man with acute or convalescent COVID-19. The CDR3 spells CASGSQGLEAFF. For the CDR3, the DNA is TGTGCCAGCGGCTCCCAGGGCCTTGAAGCTTTCTTT.